The clone carrying this T cell receptor (beta chain) was picked up a small number of times. Its antigen is unknown. The record originates from a study of beta chain features in type 1 diabetes. Background on the study: Healthy donors resembled patients in age, gender and cell yields. The study's findings and limits: Possible PCR preference for shorter templates applied equally to patients and controls. There was a moderate but significant shortening of TCRB CDR3s in all four CD4+ subsets of Type 1 diabetes patients. The study found that naive, central memory and Treg TCRB repertoires appeared more similar in patients than in healthy donors.

Expressed TCRB transcripts were sequenced because the isolated RNA had all been reverse transcribed beforehand. The protocol was immunoSEQ multiplex PCR, while the TCRdb copy is restricted to in-frame clones and leaves out a portion. The table lists hundreds of thousands of clones, around 9.9% of them singletons. A sort by CD45RO/CCR7/CD25/CD127/CD95/CD27 yielded CD4+ naive, central memory, regulatory and stem cell-like memory cells. CDR3 length equals 14 residues. From germline, CDR1 is SGHNT and CDR2 YYREEE (reference sequence). Trimming stripped 5 bases from V and 6 bases from J, with 15 bases between.

The rearrangement joins TRBV5-4 to TRBJ2-1; maybe TRBD2 (7 bases). Sequencing used naive CD4+ T cells from blood. This TCR was recovered from a man aged 25 to 40 with type 1 diabetes. In DNA form, the CDR3 reads TGTGCCAGCAGGAGGGGGGGCTCGTTCAATGAGCAGTTCTTC. It encodes CASRRGGSFNEQFF.